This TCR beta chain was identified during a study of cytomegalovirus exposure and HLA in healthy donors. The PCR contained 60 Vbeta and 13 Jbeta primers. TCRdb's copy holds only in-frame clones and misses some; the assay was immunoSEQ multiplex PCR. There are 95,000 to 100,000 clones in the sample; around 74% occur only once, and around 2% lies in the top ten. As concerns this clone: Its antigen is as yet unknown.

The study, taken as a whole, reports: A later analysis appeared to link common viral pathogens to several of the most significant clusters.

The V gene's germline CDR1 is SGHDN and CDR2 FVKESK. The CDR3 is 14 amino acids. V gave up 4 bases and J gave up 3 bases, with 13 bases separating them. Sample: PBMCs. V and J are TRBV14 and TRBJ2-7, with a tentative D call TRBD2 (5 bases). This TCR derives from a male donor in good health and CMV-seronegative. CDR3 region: CASSLLGSDYEQYF. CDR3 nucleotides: TGTGCCAGCAGCCTCCTAGGGAGCGACTACGAGCAGTACTTC. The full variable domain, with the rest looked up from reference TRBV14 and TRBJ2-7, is EAGVTQFPSHSVIEKGQTVTLRCDPISGHDNLYWYRRVMGKEIKFLLHFVKESKQDESGMPNNRFLAERTGGTYSTLKVQPAELEDSGVYFCASSLLGSDYEQYFGPGTRLTVT.